Listed below are T cell receptor beta chains from one sample, sequenced in a study of regulatory T cells in long-lasting Graves disease. In TCRdb, the multiplex PCR reads were re-called with MiXCR into one record per CDR3 protein. The sample has 400,000 to 500,000 distinct CDR3 sequences, 21% seen once; the top ten hold 14%. Sequencing was performed on peripheral blood mononuclear cells (PBMCs), taken when the disease was refractory, from a patient treated with antithyroid drugs. The receptors were gathered from a female donor with Graves disease. CDR3s include the opening cysteine and the closing phenylalanine or tryptophan. D genes are given only for firm matches. The size field is filled for only some rows; it gives once, few, many or a size class.

- TRBJ2-6 - TRBV6-1 CASSEAGSGANVLTF TGTGCCAGCAGTGAAGCAGGCTCTGGGGCCAACGTCCTGACTTTC
many TRBJ2-2 - TRBV7-3 CASSRIGELFF TGTGCCAGCAGCCGGATAGGGGAGCTGTTTTTT
few TRBJ2-3 TRBD2 TRBV2 CATLAPTDTQYF TGTGCCACACTAGCGCCCACAGATACGCAGTATTTT
- TRBJ2-2 - TRBV19 CASSRGIYTGELFF TGTGCCAGTAGCCGGGGGATATACACCGGGGAGCTGTTTTTT
few TRBJ2-3 TRBD2 TRBV2 CASNTGLAERSTDTQYF TGTGCCAGCAATACCGGACTAGCGGAGCGGAGCACAGATACGCAGTATTTT
many TRBJ2-7 - TRBV20-1 CSARDFRGDYEQYF TGCAGTGCTAGAGATTTTAGGGGAGACTACGAGCAGTACTTC
few TRBJ2-2 TRBD1 TRBV30 CAWGTAGTGLSGELFF TGTGCCTGGGGGACCGCGGGGACAGGGCTCTCCGGGGAGCTGTTTTTT
many TRBJ1-2 - TRBV3-1 CASSGRAGLTDGYTF TGTGCCAGCAGCGGTCGGGCGGGGCTGACTGATGGCTACACCTTC
many TRBJ2-7 - TRBV20-1 CSARDDRGGSSYEQYF TGCAGTGCTAGAGATGATAGGGGGGGCAGCTCCTACGAGCAGTACTTC
many TRBJ1-2 - TRBV27 CASRQGNGYTF TGTGCCAGCAGACAGGGCAATGGCTACACCTTC
- TRBJ1-3 - TRBV28 CASSPLPGNTIYF TGTGCCAGCAGTCCTCTCCCTGGAAACACCATATATTTT
few TRBJ2-2 - TRBV24-1 CATSAPINTGELFF TGTGCCACCAGTGCCCCCATTAACACCGGGGAGCTGTTTTTT
- TRBJ2-5 TRBD2 TRBV4-3 CASSQAGVGVQETQYF TGCGCCAGCAGCCAGGCGGGAGTGGGGGTCCAAGAGACCCAGTACTTC
- TRBJ2-1 - TRBV5-1 CASSSGIETSYNEQFF TGCGCCAGCAGCTCTGGGATCGAAACCTCCTACAATGAGCAGTTCTTC
- TRBJ2-1 - TRBV28 CASTTIRDTAVMHEQFF TGTGCCAGCACAACCATTAGGGACACGGCTGTCATGCATGAGCAGTTCTTC
- TRBJ1-4 - TRBV5-1 CASSLDPAREKLFF TGCGCCAGCAGCTTGGACCCAGCGCGCGAAAAACTGTTTTTT
few TRBJ2-7 - TRBV9 CASSPGQATYEQYF TGTGCCAGCAGCCCCGGGCAGGCGACCTACGAGCAGTACTTC
many TRBJ1-3 - TRBV6-9 CASSLGQGHGNTIYF TGTGCCAGCAGTTTGGGCCAGGGACATGGAAACACCATATATTTT
many TRBJ1-2 - TRBV3-1 CASSQMVGARGYGYTF TGTGCCAGCAGCCAGATGGTTGGGGCGCGGGGCTATGGCTACACCTTC
- TRBJ2-1 TRBD1 TRBV5-1 CASSLGQGINEQFF TGCGCCAGCAGCTTGGGACAGGGAATCAATGAGCAGTTCTTC
many TRBJ2-7 TRBD1 TRBV20-1 CSAIGQAYEQYF TGCAGTGCCATAGGACAGGCCTACGAGCAGTACTTC
many TRBJ2-7 TRBD2 TRBV20-1 CSARLPGFSGIGEQYF TGCAGTGCTAGGCTTCCCGGGTTTAGCGGGATCGGCGAGCAGTACTTC
- TRBJ2-2 TRBD2 TRBV10-3 CAISGTSGNSGELLF TGTGCCATCAGTGGGACTAGCGGGAATTCCGGGGAGCTGCTTTTT
many TRBJ2-7 TRBD2 TRBV6-1 CATQPLADDYEQYF TGTGCCACCCAACCACTAGCGGATGACTACGAGCAGTACTTC
- TRBJ1-2 - TRBV7-3 CASSLDGGNYRSGYTF TGTGCCAGCAGCTTAGACGGGGGAAATTATAGGAGTGGCTACACCTTC
many TRBJ1-1 - TRBV11-2 CASNLVAGAGTEAFF TGTGCCAGCAACCTTGTAGCGGGCGCGGGAACTGAAGCTTTCTTT
- TRBJ2-2 - TRBV9 CASSVSKEVYTGELFF TGTGCCAGCAGCGTTAGTAAGGAAGTTTATACCGGGGAGCTGTTTTTT
- TRBJ1-1 - TRBV7-9 CASSSMQGPNTEAFF TGTGCCAGCAGCTCGATGCAGGGACCAAACACTGAAGCTTTCTTT